This T cell receptor beta chain was recovered during a study of cytomegalovirus exposure and HLA in healthy donors. Study as a whole: In terms of ancestry, the Caucasian-associated cluster contained roughly 81% of the roughly 400 genotyped donors.

The primer mix had 60 Vbeta and 13 Jbeta primers. Produced via immunoSEQ multiplex PCR; TCRdb's table is partial and in-frame only. Altogether around 98,000 clones are present, around 68% being singletons, with the ten largest covering 1.2%. V lost 4 bases, J lost 4 bases, and 8 bases stayed unmatched. The germline V gene has CDR1 SGHRS and CDR2 YFSETQ. This CDR3 contains 15 residues. This clone was counted only a few times. Sequenced input: PBMCs. The chain couples TRBV5-1 to TRBJ2-3; 8 bases fit TRBD1. The receptor was derived from a female donor in good health and CMV-seronegative. CDR3 nucleotide sequence: TGCGCCAGCAGCAAACAACAGGGGGTTGCAGATACGCAGTATTTT. It codes for CASSKQQGVADTQYF.